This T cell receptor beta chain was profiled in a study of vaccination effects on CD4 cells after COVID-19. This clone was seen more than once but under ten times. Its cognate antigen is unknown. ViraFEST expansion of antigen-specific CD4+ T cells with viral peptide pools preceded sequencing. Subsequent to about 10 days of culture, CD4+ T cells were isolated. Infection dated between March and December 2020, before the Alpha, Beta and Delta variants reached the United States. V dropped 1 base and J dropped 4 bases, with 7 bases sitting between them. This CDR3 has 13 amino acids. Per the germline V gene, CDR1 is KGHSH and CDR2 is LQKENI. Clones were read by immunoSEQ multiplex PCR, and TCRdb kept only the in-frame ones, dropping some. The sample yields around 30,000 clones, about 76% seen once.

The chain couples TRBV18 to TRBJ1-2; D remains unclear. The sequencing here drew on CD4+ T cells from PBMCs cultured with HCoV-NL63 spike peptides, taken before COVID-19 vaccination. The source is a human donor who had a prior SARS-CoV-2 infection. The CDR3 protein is CASSPQDAYGYTF. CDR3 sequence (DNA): TGTGCCAGCTCACCACAGGATGCCTATGGCTACACCTTC. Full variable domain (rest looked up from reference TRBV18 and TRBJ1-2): NAGVMQNPRHLVRRRGQEARLRCSPMKGHSHVYWYRQLPEEGLKFMVYLQKENIIDESGMPKERFSAEFPKEGPSILRIQQVVRGDSAAYFCASSPQDAYGYTFGSGTRLTVV.